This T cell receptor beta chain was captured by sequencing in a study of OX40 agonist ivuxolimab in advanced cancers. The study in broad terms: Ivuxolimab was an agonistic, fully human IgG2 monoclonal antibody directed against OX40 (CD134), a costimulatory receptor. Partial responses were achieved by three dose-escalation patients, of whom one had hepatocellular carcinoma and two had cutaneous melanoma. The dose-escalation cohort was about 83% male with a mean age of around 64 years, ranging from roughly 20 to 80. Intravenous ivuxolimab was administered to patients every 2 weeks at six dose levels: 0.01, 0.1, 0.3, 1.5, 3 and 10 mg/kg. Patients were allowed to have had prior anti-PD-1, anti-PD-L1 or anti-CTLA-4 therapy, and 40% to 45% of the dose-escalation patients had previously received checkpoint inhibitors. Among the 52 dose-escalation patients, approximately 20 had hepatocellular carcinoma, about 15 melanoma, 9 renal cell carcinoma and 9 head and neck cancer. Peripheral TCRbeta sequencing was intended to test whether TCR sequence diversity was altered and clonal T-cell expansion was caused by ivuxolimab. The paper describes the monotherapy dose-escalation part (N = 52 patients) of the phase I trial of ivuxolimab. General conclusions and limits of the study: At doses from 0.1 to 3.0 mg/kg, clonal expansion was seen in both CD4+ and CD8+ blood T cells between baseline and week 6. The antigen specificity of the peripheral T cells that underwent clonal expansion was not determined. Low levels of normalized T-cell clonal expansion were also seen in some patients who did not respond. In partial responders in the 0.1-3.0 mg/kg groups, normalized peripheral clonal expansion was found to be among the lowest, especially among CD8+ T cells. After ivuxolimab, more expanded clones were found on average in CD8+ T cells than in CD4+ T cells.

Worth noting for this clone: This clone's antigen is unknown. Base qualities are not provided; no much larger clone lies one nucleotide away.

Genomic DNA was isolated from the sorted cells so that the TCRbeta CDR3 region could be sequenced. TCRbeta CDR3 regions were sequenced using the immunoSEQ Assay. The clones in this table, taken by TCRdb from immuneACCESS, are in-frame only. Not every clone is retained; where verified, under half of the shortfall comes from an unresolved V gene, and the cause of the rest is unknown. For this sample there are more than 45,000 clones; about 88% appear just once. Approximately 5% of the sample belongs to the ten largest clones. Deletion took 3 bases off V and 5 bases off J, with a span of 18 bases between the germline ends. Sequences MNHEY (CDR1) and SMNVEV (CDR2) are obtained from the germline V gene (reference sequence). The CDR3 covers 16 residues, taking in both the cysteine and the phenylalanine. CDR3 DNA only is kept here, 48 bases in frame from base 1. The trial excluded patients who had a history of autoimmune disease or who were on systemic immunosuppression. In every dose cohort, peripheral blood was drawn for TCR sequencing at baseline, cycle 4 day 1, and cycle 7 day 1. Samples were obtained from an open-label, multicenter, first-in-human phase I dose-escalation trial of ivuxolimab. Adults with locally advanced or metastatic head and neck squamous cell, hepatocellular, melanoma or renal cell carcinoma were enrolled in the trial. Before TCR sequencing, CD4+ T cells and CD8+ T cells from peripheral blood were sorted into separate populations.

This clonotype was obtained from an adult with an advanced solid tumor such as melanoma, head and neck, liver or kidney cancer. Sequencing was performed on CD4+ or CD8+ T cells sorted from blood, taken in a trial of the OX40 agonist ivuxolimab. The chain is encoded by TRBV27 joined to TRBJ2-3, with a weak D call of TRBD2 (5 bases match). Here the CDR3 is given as CASSFVGGSLGDTQYF. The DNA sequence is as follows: TGTGCCAGCAGTTTTGTTGGTGGGAGTCTGGGAGATACGCAGTATTTT.